The 23 T cell receptor beta chains listed next were all sequenced from one sample in a study of T cell responses to AZD1222 COVID-19 vaccine. Sequencing was performed with immunoSEQ multiplex PCR; in TCRdb, only in-frame clones are kept and a portion is missing. The sample has more than 95,000 clones, roughly 88% seen once. The sequencing here drew on peripheral blood, taken on day 0 of MenACWY control vaccination. The receptor source for this set is an adult in good health.

The count of this clone is one. This chain uses TRBV11-2 with TRBJ1-5; unclear D gene. With 0 bases removed from V and 0 bases from J, the gap between germline ends came to 6 bases. CDR3 length: 15 amino acids. Germline V gene sequence: CDR1 SGHAT, CDR2 FQNNGV. CDR3 DNA sequence: TGTGCCAGCAGCTTAGATCACCTTAGCAATCAGCCCCAGCATTTT. Protein product: CASSLDHLSNQPQHF.

The count of this clone is one. V usage is TRBV11-2 and J usage is TRBJ2-3, with 8 bases matching TRBD2. V was clipped by 4 bases and J by 2 bases; unmatched bases: 8. The CDR3 spans 16 residues. Germline V gives CDR1 SGHAT, CDR2 FQNNGV. CDR3 sequence (DNA): TGTGCCAGCAGCTATGCCCCGGGACTAGTCACAGATACGCAGTATTTT. It codes for CASSYAPGLVTDTQYF.

The V call is TRBV9, the J call TRBJ1-1; D uncertain. The CDR3 spans 14 residues. CDR1 and CDR2 from the germline V gene are SGDLS and YYNGEE. Deletions cut 0 bases from V and 1 base from J, with 7 bases between. CDR3 nucleotide sequence: TGTGCCAGCAGCGTAGCGTCAGGGAACACTGAAGCTTTCTTT. Translating gives CASSVASGNTEAFF.

This clone has only a few counts. The chain carries TRBV28 and TRBJ1-2; D remains ambiguous. CDR1 is MDHEN, CDR2 SYDVKM, per germline. The V and J ends lost 1 base and 6 bases respectively, with 9 bases between them. This CDR3 has 13 residues. Here the CDR3 reads CASSLFTEDGYTF. The DNA of the CDR3 is TGTGCCAGCAGTTTATTCACAGAGGATGGCTACACCTTC.

V gene TRBV7-2 combines with J gene TRBJ2-4, with D possibly TRBD1 on 6 matching bases. Trimming cost V 4 bases and J 5 bases, with 12 bases left between them. The CDR3 extends over 14 amino acids. Looked up from germline, CDR1 is SGHTA and CDR2 is FQGNSA. CDR3 sequence: CASSYRDTENIQYF. Written as DNA, the CDR3 is TGTGCCAGCAGCTACCGGGACACCGAAAACATTCAGTACTTC.

The V and J genes are TRBV10-3 and TRBJ2-1; 8 bases align to TRBD2. This CDR3 has 16 amino acids. Germline trimming cut 2 bases from V and 9 bases from J; bases unmatched to any gene: 12. Germline V CDR1 and CDR2: ENHRY, SYGVKD. The CDR3 spells CAISEPTGGRGSEQFF. The CDR3 nucleotides read TGTGCCATCAGTGAGCCTACGGGGGGGCGAGGTAGTGAGCAGTTCTTC.

The sample holds a few counts of this clone. The chain uses TRBV11-2 and TRBJ2-7; 7 positions match TRBD2. The V gene's germline CDR1 is SGHAT and CDR2 FQNNGV. V trimming: 5 bases; J trimming: 2 bases; junction bases outside the gene matches: 9. The CDR3 has 15 amino acids. CDR3 sequence (DNA): TGTGCCAGCAGCCTCCCAGCGGGACCCACCTACGAGCAGTACTTC. This codes for CASSLPAGPTYEQYF.

The chain combines TRBV6-5 with TRBJ1-2, with D unresolved. The CDR3 covers 13 residues. Germline-derived CDR1 and CDR2 are MNHEY and SVGAGI. Trimming shortened V by 5 bases and J by 2 bases, and 9 bases separated the two germline ends. CDR3 sequence: CASSHRINYGYTF. CDR3 in DNA: TGTGCCAGCAGTCACAGAATCAACTATGGCTACACCTTC.

The rearrangement links TRBV19 to TRBJ1-5; D is uncertain. The V gene lost 3 bases and the J gene lost 7 bases, with 10 bases spanning the gap. CDR1 LNHDA and CDR2 SQIVND come from the germline V gene (reference sequence). CDR3 length: 13 amino acids. The CDR3 loop reads CASSMGSIQPQHF. DNA of the CDR3: TGTGCCAGTAGTATGGGGTCGATACAGCCCCAGCATTTT.

This chain links TRBV7-2 with TRBJ2-5; 10 bases map to TRBD2. The CDR3 runs 16 residues. Germline CDR1 is SGHTA and CDR2 is FQGNSA. With 1 base clipped from V and 0 bases from J, the junction kept 2 bases outside the gene matches. Here the CDR3 reads CASSLGTSGYQETQYF. CDR3 bases: TGTGCCAGCAGCTTAGGGACTAGCGGATACCAAGAGACCCAGTACTTC. Together with reference TRBV7-2 and TRBJ2-5, the CDR3 gives the full variable domain: GAGVSQSPSNKVTEKGKDVELRCDPISGHTALYWYRQSLGQGLEFLIYFQGNSAPDKSGLPSDRFSAERTGGSVSTLTIQRTQQEDSAVYLCASSLGTSGYQETQYFGPGTRLLVL.

The chain uses TRBV28 and TRBJ2-1; 7 bases fit TRBD2. Germline lookup yields CDR1 MDHEN and CDR2 SYDVKM. The CDR3 has 12 amino acids. This chain's CDR3 is CASGQNYNEQFF. CDR3 nucleotides: TGTGCTAGCGGGCAGAACTACAATGAGCAGTTCTTC.

The chain joins TRBV28 to TRBJ2-7; tentative D call: TRBD2 (6 bases). The ends were cut back, 1 base at V and 0 bases at J, with 7 bases in the middle. Per the germline V gene, CDR1 is MDHEN and CDR2 is SYDVKM. The CDR3 consists of 14 residues. DNA of the CDR3: TGTGCCAGCAGTTTATCGCGGGGCTCCTACGAGCAGTACGTC. Protein product: CASSLSRGSYEQYV.

This clone occurred a few times. The rearrangement joins TRBV5-4 to TRBJ2-7; D gene uncertain. The CDR3 is made up of 14 amino acids. Germline loops: CDR1 SGHNT, CDR2 YYREEE (reference sequence). With 0 bases removed from V and 3 bases from J, the gap between germline ends came to 10 bases. CDR3 amino acids: CASSLVGGNYEQYF. For the CDR3, the DNA is TGTGCCAGCAGCTTGGTAGGCGGAAACTACGAGCAGTACTTC.

This clone was counted only a few times. This chain links TRBV4-3 with TRBJ1-2; D is uncertain. Trimming stripped 5 bases from V and 5 bases from J, with 18 bases between. Germline V gives CDR1 LGHNA, CDR2 YSLEER. The CDR3 contains 15 residues. The CDR3 sequence is CASSRVGPSRYGYTF. DNA for the CDR3: TGCGCCAGCAGCAGGGTTGGGCCCTCTAGGTATGGCTACACCTTC.

The CDR3 nucleotides read TGTGCCAGCAGCCAAGGGGACGGCAGCTCTGGAAACACCATATATTTT. Its protein product is CASSQGDGSSGNTIYF. The V gene is TRBV4-2, the J gene TRBJ1-3; possible D gene TRBD1, 5 bases. V was trimmed by 1 base and J by 0 bases, leaving 10 bases between them. CDR3 length equals 16 residues. CDR1 and CDR2 from the germline V gene are LGHNA and YNFKEQ.

The chain carries TRBV5-6 and TRBJ2-1, with TRBD2 matching 14 bases. Germline V gives CDR1 SGHDT, CDR2 YYEEEE. After removal of 7 bases from V and 2 bases from J, the junction contained 8 bases not matched to a gene. The CDR3 contains 17 residues. In DNA, the CDR3 is TGTGCCAGCGGGACTGGACTAGCGGGAGGTCCCTACAATGAGCAGTTCTTC. This codes for CASGTGLAGGPYNEQFF.

This clone was observed a single time. The genes are TRBV9 and TRBJ1-2; 8 positions agree with TRBD1. Per the germline V gene, CDR1 is SGDLS and CDR2 is YYNGEE. The CDR3 sequence is 15 residues long. Losses at the gene ends were 3 bases for V and 3 bases for J; bases not matched to a gene: 7. As DNA, the CDR3 is TGTGCCAGCAGCGCGGAGGACAGGGAATACTATGGCTACACCTTC. This sequence encodes CASSAEDREYYGYTF. The whole variable domain, filled in from reference TRBV9 and TRBJ1-2, reads DSGVTQTPKHLITATGQRVTLRCSPRSGDLSVYWYQQSLDQGLQFLIQYYNGEERAKGNILERFSAQQFPDLHSELNLSSLELGDSALYFCASSAEDREYYGYTFGSGTRLTVV.

The rearrangement links TRBV7-8 to TRBJ2-7; D might be TRBD1 (5 bases). Per germline, CDR1 SGHVS and CDR2 FQNEAQ. The CDR3 spans 17 residues. Trimming left V 1 base short and J 1 base short, with 17 bases between. The CDR3 is CASSLVSGGRASYEQYF. Here the CDR3 DNA reads TGTGCCAGCAGCTTAGTTTCAGGTGGCAGGGCTTCCTACGAGCAGTACTTC.

V usage is TRBV11-1 and J usage is TRBJ2-5, with a tentative D call TRBD1 (6 bases). V lost 6 bases to trimming and J lost 5 bases, with 16 bases between them. The CDR3 covers 14 residues. The germline V gene encodes CDR1 SGHAT and CDR2 FQDESV (reference sequence). CDR3 protein: CASRPRTVAETQYF. The CDR3 nucleotides are TGTGCCAGCAGACCCCGGACAGTAGCTGAGACCCAGTACTTC.

This clone was seen more than once but under ten times. CDR3 sequence: CASSSMGQSNQPQHF. The CDR3 DNA reads as TGTGCCAGCAGCTCCATGGGACAGTCCAATCAGCCCCAGCATTTT. V and J are TRBV7-2 and TRBJ1-5; 7 bases agree with TRBD1. V gave up 4 bases and J gave up 3 bases; unmatched junction bases: 6. The germline V gene has CDR1 SGHTA and CDR2 FQGNSA. CDR3 size: 15 residues.

V usage is TRBV7-3 and J usage is TRBJ1-2; 7 nucleotides line up with TRBD1. Germline trimming cut 0 bases from V and 8 bases from J; bases unmatched to any gene: 12. The CDR3 runs to 16 residues. The germline V gene has CDR1 SGHTA and CDR2 FQGTGA. The CDR3 protein is CASSLTGAQGVGGYTF. CDR3 DNA: TGTGCCAGCAGCTTAACAGGGGCGCAGGGGGTAGGAGGCTACACCTTC.

The rearrangement links TRBV29-1 to TRBJ1-2, with 7 positions matching TRBD1. This CDR3 region has 11 residues. Germline CDR1 SQVTM, CDR2 ANQGSEA. V lost 7 bases, J lost 3 bases, and 2 bases stayed unmatched. The CDR3 protein is CSAGQDYGYTF. CDR3 coding DNA: TGCAGCGCCGGACAGGACTATGGCTACACCTTC.

The chain recombines TRBV18 with TRBJ1-1; a possible D gene is TRBD1 (6 bases). CDR3 size: 16 residues. The germline CDR1 and CDR2 sequences are KGHSH and LQKENI. With 3 bases removed from V and 3 bases from J, the gap between germline ends came to 17 bases. The DNA of the CDR3 is TGTGCCAGCTCACCCGTCATTGGGGGCGCCGACACTGAAGCTTTCTTT. Translation gives CASSPVIGGADTEAFF.